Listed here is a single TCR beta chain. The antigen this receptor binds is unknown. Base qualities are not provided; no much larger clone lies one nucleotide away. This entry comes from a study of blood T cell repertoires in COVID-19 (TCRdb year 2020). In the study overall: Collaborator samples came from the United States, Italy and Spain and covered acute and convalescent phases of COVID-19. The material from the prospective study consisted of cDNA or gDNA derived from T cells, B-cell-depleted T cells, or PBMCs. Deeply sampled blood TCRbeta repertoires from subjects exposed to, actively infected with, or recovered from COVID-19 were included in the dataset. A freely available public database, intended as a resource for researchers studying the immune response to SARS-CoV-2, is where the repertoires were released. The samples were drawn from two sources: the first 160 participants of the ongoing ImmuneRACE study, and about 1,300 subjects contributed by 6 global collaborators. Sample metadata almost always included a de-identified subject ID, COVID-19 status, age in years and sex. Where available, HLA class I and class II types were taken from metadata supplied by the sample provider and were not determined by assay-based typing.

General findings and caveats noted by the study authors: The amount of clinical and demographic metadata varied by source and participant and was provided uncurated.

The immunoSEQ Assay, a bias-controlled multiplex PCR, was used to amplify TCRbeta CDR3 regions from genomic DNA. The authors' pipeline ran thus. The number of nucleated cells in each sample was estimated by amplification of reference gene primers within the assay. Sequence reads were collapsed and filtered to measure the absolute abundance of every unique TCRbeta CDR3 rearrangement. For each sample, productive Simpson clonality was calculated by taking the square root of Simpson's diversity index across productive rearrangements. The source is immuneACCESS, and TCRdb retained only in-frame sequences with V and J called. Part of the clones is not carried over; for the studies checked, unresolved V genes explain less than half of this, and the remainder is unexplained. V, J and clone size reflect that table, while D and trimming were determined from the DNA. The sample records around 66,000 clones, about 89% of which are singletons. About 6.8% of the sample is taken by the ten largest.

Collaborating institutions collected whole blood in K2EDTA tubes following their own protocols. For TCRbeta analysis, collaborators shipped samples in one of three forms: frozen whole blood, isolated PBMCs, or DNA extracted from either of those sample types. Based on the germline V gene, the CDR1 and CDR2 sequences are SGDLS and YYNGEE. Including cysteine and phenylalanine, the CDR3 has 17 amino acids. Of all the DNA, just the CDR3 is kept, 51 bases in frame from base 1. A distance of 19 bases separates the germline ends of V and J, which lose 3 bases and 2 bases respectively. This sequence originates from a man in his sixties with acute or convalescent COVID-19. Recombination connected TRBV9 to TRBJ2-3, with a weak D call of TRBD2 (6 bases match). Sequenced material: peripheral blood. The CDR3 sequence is CASSAEGGRDYTDTQYF. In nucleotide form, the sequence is TGTGCCAGCAGCGCTGAGGGTGGGCGGGATTACACAGATACGCAGTATTTT.